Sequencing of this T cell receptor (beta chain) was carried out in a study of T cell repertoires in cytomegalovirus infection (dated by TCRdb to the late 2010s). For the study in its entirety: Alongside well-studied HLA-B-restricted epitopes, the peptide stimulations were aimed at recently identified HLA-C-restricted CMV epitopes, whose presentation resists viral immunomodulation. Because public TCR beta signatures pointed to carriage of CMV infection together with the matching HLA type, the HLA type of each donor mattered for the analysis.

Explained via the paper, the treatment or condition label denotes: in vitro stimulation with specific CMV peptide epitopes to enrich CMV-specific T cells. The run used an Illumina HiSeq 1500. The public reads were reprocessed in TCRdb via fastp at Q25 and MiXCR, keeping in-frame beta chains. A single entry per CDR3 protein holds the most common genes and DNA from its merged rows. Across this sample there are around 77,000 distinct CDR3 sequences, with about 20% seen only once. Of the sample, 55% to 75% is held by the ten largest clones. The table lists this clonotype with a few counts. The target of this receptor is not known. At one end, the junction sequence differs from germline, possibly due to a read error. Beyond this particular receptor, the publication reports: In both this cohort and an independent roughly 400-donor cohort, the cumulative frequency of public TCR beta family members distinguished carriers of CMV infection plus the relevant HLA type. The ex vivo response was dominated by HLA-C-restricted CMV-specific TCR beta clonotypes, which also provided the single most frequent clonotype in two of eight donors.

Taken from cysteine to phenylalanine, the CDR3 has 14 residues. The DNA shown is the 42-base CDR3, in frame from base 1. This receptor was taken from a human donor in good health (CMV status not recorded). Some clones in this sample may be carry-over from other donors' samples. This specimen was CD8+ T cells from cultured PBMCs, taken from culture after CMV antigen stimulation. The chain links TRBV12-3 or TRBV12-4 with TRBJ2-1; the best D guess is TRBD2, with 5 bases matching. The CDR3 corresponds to CASSLAPSYNEQFF. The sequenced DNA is TGTGCCAGCAGTCTAGCTCCCTCCTACAATGAGCAGTTCTTC.